The count of the clone carrying this T cell receptor beta chain is one. This record comes from a study of blood T cell repertoires in COVID-19. Across the study: Samples of COVID-19 (acute and convalescent) were obtained from the United States, Italy and Spain. T cells, B-cell-depleted T cells, or PBMCs supplied cDNA or gDNA.

The trim removed 1 base at V and 9 bases at J, leaving 2 bases unmatched. The V gene's germline CDR1 is LGHDT and CDR2 YNNKEL (reference sequence). This CDR3 has 13 amino acids. Repertoires were generated with immunoSEQ multiplex PCR, while TCRdb's copy carries only in-frame clones and drops some. The repertoire includes about 160,000 clones, 70% to 90% of them detected once, and 5% to 6% sits in the top ten. The J gene is TRBJ1-4, the V gene TRBV3-1 (or the pseudogene TRBV3-2), with TRBD1 matching 7 bases. The sequence was obtained from a woman between 45 and 60 years old with COVID-19, enrolled during active disease. Sequenced material: peripheral blood. CDR3 DNA sequence: TGTGCCAGCAGCCAAGGACAGGGCCAAAAACTGTTTTTT. Its translation: CASSQGQGQKLFF.